This TCR beta chain was observed in a study of neurological immune-mediated disorders. Whole-study findings and limits: HTLV-1-associated myelopathy had the most TCR clonal expansion, and multiple sclerosis had the least, less than healthy controls.

The germline V gene encodes CDR1 LGHNA and CDR2 YNFKEQ. The CDR3 totals 15 residues. The V end was cut by 0 bases, the J end by 4 bases, with 12 bases between. 5'RACE with 10-nucleotide random UMIs generated the cDNA. TCRdb re-called the 5' RACE reads through MiXCR, storing one row per CDR3 protein. Among 87,000 or so distinct CDR3 sequences listed, around 3.4% were seen once. This clonotype was picked up many times. Antigen: not known. The clonotype originates from a woman aged 50 to 65 with multiple sclerosis. This sequence joins TRBV4-2 and TRBJ2-5; D remains unclear. Sequenced input: PBMCs. As DNA, the CDR3 is TGTGCCAGCAGCCAAGACGAGGACGCTGCAGAGACCCAGTACTTC. It specifies CASSQDEDAAETQYF.